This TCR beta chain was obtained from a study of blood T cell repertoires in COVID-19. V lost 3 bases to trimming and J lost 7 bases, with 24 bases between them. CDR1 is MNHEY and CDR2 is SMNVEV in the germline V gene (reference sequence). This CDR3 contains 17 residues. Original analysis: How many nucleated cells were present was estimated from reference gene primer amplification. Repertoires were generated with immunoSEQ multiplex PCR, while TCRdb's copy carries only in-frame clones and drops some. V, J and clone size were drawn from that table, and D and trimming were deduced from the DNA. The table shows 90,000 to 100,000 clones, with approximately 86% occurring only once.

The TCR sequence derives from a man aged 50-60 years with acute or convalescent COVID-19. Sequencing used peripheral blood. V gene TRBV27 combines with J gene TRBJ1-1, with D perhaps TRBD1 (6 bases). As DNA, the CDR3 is TGTGCCAGCAGTTTCACTCGGTCGACAGGACCGCTTTATGAAGCTTTCTTT. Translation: CASSFTRSTGPLYEAFF.